This TCR beta chain was captured in a study of cytomegalovirus exposure and HLA in healthy donors. It was with 60 Vbeta and 13 Jbeta primers that the PCR ran. Produced via immunoSEQ multiplex PCR; TCRdb's table is partial and in-frame only. The data contain 240,000 or so clones, 82% of them singletons. The CDR3 covers 17 residues. Unmatched junction bases numbered 7, after V lost 3 bases and J lost 0 bases. The germline gives CDR1 LNHDA, CDR2 SQIVND (reference sequence). Each donor was healthy, and each was a bone marrow donor. Sequencing was performed on PBMCs. This sequence joins TRBV19 and TRBJ1-5; 8 bases line up with TRBD1. The source of this sequence is a woman aged 40 to 49 in good health and CMV-seropositive. The CDR3 DNA is TGTGCCAGTAGTATTCGGAAACAGGGGGGTAGCAATCAGCCCCAGCATTTT. This gives the protein CASSIRKQGGSNQPQHF. The full variable domain, in which reference TRBV19 and TRBJ1-5 provide the parts outside the CDR3, is DGGITQSPKYLFRKEGQNVTLSCEQNLNHDAMYWYRQDPGQGLRLIYYSQIVNDFQKGDIAEGYSVSREKKESFPLTVTSAQKNPTAFYLCASSIRKQGGSNQPQHFGDGTRLSIL.